Listed here are 3 T cell receptor beta chains from one sample, sequenced in a study of cytomegalovirus exposure and HLA in healthy donors. In the PCR, 60 Vbeta and 13 Jbeta primers were used. The data were produced by immunoSEQ multiplex PCR, yet TCRdb's version contains in-frame clones alone and is incomplete. The sample includes some 150,000 clones, roughly 77% of them seen just once. The sequenced sample consisted of PBMCs. These TCRs come from a man aged 25-40 years in good health and CMV-seronegative.

This clone was seen just once. V usage is TRBV29-1 and J usage is TRBJ2-1, with D tentatively TRBD2 (7 bases). This CDR3 contains 13 residues. In germline, CDR1 is SQVTM, CDR2 ANQGSEA. V lost 8 bases to trimming and J lost 6 bases, with 17 bases between them. The CDR3 loop reads CSSRGTSRNEQFF. CDR3 coding DNA: TGCAGCTCGCGGGGGACAAGTCGCAATGAGCAGTTCTTC.

The chain uses TRBV6-1 and TRBJ2-3, with 9 bases identical to TRBD1. The CDR3 totals 15 residues. CDR1 is MNHNS and CDR2 is SASEGT in the germline V gene. J gave up 4 bases and V 8 bases, and 10 bases lay outside the gene matches. The CDR3 region is CASETGGGGADTQYF. The CDR3 nucleotides read TGTGCCAGCGAAACAGGGGGCGGTGGTGCAGATACGCAGTATTTT.

This clone was seen only once. The chain links TRBV5-8 to TRBJ2-7; TRBD1 is a possible D gene (6 bases). The germline gives CDR1 SGHTS, CDR2 YDEGEE. CDR3 size: 11 residues. The CDR3 DNA follows: TGTGTCCCGGGACAAATCTACGAGCAGTACTTC. It translates to CVPGQIYEQYF.